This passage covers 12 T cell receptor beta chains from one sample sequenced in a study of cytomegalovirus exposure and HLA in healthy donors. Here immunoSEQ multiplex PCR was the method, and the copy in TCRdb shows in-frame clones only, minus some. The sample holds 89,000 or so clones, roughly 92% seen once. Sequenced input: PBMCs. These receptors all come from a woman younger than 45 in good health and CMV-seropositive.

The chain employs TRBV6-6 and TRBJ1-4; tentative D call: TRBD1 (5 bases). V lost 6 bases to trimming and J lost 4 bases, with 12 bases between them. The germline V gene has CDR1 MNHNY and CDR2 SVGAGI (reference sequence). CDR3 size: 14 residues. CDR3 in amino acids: CASRGAALNEKLFF. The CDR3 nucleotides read TGTGCCAGCAGAGGGGCAGCACTTAATGAAAAACTGTTTTTT.

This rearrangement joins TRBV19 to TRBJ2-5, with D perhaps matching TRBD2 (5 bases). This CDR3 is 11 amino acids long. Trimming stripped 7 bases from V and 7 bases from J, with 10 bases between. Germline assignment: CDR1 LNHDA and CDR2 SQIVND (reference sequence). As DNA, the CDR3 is TGTGCCAGTACCTTTGGAGGGACCCAGTACTTC. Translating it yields CASTFGGTQYF.

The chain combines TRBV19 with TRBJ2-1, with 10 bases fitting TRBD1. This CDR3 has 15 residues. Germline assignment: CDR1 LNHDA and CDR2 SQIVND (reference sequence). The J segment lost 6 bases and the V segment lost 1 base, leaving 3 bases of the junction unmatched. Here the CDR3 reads CASSIAGQGFNEQFF. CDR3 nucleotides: TGTGCCAGTAGTATAGCGGGACAGGGGTTCAATGAGCAGTTCTTC.

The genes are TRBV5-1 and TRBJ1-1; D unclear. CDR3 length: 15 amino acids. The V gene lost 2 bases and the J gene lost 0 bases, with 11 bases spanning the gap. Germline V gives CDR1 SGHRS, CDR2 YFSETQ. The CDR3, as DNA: TGCGCCAGCAGCTTTGAACGTGGCTTGAACACTGAAGCTTTCTTT. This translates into CASSFERGLNTEAFF.

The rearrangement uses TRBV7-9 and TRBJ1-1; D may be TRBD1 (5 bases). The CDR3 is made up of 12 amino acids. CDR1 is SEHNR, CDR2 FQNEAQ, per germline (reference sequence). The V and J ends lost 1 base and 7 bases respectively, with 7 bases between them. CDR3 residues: CASSLGGHEAFF. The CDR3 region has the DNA TGTGCCAGCAGCTTAGGTGGACATGAAGCTTTCTTT.

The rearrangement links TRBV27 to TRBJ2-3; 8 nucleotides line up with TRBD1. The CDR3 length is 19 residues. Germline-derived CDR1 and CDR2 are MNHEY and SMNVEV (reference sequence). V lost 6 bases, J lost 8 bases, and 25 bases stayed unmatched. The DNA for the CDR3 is TGTGCCAGCAGGGTCTTACAGGGGGGAGAAAGTTTGCTAGCTGGTACGCAGTATTTT. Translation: CASRVLQGGESLLAGTQYF.

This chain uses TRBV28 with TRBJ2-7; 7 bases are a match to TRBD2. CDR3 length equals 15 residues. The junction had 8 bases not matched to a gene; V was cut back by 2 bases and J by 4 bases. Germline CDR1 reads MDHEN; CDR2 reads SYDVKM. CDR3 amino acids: CASSLTGGSAYEQYF. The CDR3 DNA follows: TGTGCCAGCAGTTTAACGGGCGGGAGTGCTTACGAGCAGTACTTC.

The CDR3 bases are TGTGCCACCAGCAGAGACAGGGGAAGGGACCTCATCTCTGGAAACACCATATATTTT. The encoded protein is CATSRDRGRDLISGNTIYF. V usage is TRBV15 and J usage is TRBJ1-3; a weak D match, TRBD1 (6 bases). V lost 0 bases to trimming and J lost 0 bases, with 18 bases between them. Germline lookup yields CDR1 LNHNV and CDR2 YYDKDF (reference sequence). CDR3 length: 19 amino acids.

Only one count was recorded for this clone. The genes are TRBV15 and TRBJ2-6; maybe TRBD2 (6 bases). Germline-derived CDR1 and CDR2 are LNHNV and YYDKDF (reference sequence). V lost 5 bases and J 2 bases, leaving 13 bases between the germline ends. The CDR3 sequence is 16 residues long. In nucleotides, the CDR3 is TGTGCCACCAGCGGGACTGAAGGGGCTGGGGCCAACGTCCTGACTTTC. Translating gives CATSGTEGAGANVLTF.

CDR3: CAISESGTAGNTIYF. In DNA, the CDR3 is TGTGCCATCAGTGAGTCAGGGACAGCTGGAAACACCATATATTTT. The genes are TRBV10-3 and TRBJ1-3, with TRBD1 matching over 7 bases. With V trimmed by 0 bases and J by 2 bases, 1 base remained unmatched. The CDR3 is 15 amino acids. Germline loops: CDR1 ENHRY, CDR2 SYGVKD.

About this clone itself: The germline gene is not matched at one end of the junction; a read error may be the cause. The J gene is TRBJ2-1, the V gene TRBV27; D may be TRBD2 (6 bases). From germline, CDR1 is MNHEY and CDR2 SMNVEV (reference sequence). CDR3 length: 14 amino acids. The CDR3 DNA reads TGTGTCAGCAGTTTTCGGGGGTCCTACAATGAGCAGTTCTTC. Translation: CVSSFRGSYNEQFF.

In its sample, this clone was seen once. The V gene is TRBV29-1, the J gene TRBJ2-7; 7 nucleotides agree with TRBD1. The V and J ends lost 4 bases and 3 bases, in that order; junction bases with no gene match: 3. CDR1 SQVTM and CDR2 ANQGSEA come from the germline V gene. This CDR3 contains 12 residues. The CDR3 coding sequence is TGCAGCGTTGGACAGGGTCGCTACGAGCAGTACTTC. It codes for CSVGQGRYEQYF.